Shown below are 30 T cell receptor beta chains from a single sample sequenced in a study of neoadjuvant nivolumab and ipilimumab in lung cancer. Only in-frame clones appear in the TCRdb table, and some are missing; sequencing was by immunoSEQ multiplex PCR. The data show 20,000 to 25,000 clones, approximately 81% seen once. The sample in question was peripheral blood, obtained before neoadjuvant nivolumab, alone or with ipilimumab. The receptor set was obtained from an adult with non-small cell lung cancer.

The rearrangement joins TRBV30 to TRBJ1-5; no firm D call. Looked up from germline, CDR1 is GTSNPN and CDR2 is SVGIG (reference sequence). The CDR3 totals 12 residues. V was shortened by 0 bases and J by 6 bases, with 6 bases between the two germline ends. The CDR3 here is CAWSVGGQPQHF. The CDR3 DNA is TGTGCCTGGAGTGTGGGAGGTCAGCCCCAGCATTTT.

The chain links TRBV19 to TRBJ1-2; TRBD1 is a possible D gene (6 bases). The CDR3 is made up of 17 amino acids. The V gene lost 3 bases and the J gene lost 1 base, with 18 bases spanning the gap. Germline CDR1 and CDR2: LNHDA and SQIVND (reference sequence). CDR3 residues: CASSMGDTTRLNYGYTF. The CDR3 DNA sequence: TGTGCCAGTAGTATGGGGGACACGACAAGACTTAACTATGGCTACACCTTC.

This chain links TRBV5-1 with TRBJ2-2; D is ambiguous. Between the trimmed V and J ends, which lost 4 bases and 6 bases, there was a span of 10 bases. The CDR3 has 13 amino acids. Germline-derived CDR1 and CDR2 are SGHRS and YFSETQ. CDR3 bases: TGCGCCAGCAGCCTAACAGTAGCCGGGGAGCTGTTTTTT. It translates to CASSLTVAGELFF.

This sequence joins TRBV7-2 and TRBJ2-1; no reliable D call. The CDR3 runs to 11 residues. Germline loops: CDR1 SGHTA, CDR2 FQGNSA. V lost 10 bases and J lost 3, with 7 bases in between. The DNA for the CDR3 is TGTGCCACCGTCTACTACAATGAGCAGTTCTTC. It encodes CATVYYNEQFF.

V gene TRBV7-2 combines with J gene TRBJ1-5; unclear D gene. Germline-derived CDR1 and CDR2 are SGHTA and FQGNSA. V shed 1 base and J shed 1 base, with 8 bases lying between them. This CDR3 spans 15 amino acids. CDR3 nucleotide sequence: TGTGCCAGCAGCTTAGAATGGGGAAGCAATCAGCCCCAGCATTTT. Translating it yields CASSLEWGSNQPQHF.

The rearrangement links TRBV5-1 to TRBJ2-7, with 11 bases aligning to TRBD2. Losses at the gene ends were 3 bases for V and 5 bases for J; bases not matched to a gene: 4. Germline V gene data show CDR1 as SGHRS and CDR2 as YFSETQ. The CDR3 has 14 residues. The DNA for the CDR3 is TGCGCCAGCAGCTCCGTAGCGGGAGGGAACGAGCAGTACTTC. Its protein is CASSSVAGGNEQYF. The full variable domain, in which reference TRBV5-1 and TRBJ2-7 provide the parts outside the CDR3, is KAGVTQTPRYLIKTRGQQVTLSCSPISGHRSVSWYQQTPGQGLQFLFEYFSETQRNKGNFPGRFSGRQFSNSRSEMNVSTLELGDSALYLCASSSVAGGNEQYFGPGTRLTVT.

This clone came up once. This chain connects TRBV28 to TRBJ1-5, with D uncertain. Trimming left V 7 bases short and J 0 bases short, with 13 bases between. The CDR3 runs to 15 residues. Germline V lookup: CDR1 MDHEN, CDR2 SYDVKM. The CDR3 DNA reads TGTGCCAGCAATAGTGGCGGGGATAGCAATCAGCCCCAGCATTTT. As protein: CASNSGGDSNQPQHF. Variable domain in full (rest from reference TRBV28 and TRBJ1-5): DVKVTQSSRYLVKRTGEKVFLECVQDMDHENMFWYRQDPGLGLRLIYFSYDVKMKEKGDIPEGYSVSREKKERFSLILESASTNQTSMYLCASNSGGDSNQPQHFGDGTRLSIL.

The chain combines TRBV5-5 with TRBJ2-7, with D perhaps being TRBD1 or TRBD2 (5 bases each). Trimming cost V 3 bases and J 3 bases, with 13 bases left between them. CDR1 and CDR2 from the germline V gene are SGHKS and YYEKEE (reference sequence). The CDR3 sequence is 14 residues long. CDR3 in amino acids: CASSWGPENYEQYF. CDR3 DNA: TGTGCCAGCAGCTGGGGACCGGAGAACTACGAGCAGTACTTC.

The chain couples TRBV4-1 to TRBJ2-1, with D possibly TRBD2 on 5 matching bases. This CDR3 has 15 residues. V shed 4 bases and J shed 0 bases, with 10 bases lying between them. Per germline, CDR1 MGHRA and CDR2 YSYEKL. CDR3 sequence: CASSPVGDSYNEQFF. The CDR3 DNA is TGCGCCAGCAGCCCCGTCGGGGACTCCTACAATGAGCAGTTCTTC.

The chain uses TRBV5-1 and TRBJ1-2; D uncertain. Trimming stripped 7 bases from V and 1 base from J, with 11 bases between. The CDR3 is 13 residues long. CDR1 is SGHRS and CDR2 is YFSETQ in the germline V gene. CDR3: CASAYGFNYGYTF. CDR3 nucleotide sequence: TGCGCCAGCGCTTACGGGTTTAACTATGGCTACACCTTC.

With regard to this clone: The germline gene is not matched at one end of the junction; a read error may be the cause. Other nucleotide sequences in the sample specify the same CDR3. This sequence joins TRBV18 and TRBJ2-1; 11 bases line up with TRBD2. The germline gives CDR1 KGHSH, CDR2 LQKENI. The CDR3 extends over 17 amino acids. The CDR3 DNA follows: TGTGCTAGCTCACCAGGGACTAGCGGCAGCTCCTACAATGAGCAGTTCTTC. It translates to CASSPGTSGSSYNEQFF.

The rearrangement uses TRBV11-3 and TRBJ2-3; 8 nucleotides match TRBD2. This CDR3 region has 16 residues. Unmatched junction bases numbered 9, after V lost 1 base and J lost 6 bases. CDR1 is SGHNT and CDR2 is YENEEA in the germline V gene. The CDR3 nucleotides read TGTGCCAGCAGCTTAGGTACTAGCGGCCGGGTGGATACGCAGTATTTT. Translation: CASSLGTSGRVDTQYF.

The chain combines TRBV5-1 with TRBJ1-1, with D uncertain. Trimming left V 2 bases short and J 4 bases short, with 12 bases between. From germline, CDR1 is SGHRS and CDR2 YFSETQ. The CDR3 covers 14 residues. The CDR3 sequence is CASSFRGEGTEAFF. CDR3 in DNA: TGCGCCAGCAGCTTCCGTGGGGAGGGCACTGAAGCTTTCTTT.

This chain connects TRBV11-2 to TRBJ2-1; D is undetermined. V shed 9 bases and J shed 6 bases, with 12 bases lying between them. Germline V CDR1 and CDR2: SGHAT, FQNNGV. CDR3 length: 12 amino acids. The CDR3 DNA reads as TGTGCCAGTAGGGCGGATGTCAATGAGCAGTTCTTC. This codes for CASRADVNEQFF.

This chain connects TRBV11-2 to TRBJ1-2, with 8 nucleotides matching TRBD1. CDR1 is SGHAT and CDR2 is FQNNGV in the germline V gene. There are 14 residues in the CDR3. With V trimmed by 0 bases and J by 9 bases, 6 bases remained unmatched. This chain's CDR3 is CASSLEGQASRYTF. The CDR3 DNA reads TGTGCCAGCAGCTTAGAGGGACAGGCGAGTCGCTACACCTTC.

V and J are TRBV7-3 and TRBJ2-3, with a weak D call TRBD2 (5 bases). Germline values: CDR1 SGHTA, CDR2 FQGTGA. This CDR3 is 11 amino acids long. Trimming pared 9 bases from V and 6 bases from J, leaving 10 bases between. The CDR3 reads CASGLGDTQYF. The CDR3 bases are TGTGCCAGTGGACTTGGGGATACGCAGTATTTT. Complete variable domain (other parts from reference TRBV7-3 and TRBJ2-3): GAGVSQTPSNKVTEKGKYVELRCDPISGHTALYWYRQSLGQGPEFLIYFQGTGAADDSGLPNDRFFAVRPEGSVSTLKIQRTERGDSAVYLCASGLGDTQYFGPGTRLTVL.

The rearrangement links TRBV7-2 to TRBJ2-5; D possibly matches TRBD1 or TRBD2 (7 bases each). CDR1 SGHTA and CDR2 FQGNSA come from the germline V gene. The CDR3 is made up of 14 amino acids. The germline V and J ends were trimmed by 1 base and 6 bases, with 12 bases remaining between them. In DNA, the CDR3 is TGTGCCAGCAGCTTAGGTCAGGGGGGGCAGACCCAGTACTTC. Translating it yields CASSLGQGGQTQYF. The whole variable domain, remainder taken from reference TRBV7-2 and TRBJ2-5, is GAGVSQSPSNKVTEKGKDVELRCDPISGHTALYWYRQSLGQGLEFLIYFQGNSAPDKSGLPSDRFSAERTGGSVSTLTIQRTQQEDSAVYLCASSLGQGGQTQYFGPGTRLLVL.

DNA of the CDR3: TGTGCCAGCAGCGCAGGTGGCGAGCAGTACTTC. Translated, it gives CASSAGGEQYF. The chain uses TRBV9 and TRBJ2-7; D is ambiguous. Trimming took off 3 bases at V and 6 bases at J, with 7 bases between the two ends. This CDR3 has 11 residues. Germline V lookup: CDR1 SGDLS, CDR2 YYNGEE.

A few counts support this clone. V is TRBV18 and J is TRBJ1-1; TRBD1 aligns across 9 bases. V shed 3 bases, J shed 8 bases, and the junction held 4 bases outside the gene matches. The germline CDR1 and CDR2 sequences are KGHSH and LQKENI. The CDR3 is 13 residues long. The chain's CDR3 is CASSPGTGNEAFF. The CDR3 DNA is TGTGCCAGCTCACCCGGGACAGGGAACGAAGCTTTCTTT.

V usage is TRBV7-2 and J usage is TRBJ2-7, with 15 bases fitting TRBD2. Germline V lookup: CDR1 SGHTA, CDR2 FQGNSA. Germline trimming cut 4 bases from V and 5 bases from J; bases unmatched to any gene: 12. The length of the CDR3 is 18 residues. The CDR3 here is CASSSPRTSGRARNEQYF. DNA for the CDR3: TGTGCCAGCAGCTCCCCCAGGACTAGCGGGAGGGCCAGAAACGAGCAGTACTTC.

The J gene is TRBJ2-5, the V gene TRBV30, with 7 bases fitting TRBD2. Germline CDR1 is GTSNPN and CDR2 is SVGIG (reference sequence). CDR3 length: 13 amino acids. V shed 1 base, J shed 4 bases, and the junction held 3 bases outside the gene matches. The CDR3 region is CAWSALAAETQYF. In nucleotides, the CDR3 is TGTGCCTGGAGTGCGCTAGCGGCAGAGACCCAGTACTTC.

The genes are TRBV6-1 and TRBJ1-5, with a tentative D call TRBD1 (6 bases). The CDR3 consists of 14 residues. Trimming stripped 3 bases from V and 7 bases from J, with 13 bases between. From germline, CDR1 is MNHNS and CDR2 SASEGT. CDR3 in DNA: TGTGCCAGCAGTGAGTCACAGGGAGCGCAGCCCCAGCATTTT. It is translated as CASSESQGAQPQHF.

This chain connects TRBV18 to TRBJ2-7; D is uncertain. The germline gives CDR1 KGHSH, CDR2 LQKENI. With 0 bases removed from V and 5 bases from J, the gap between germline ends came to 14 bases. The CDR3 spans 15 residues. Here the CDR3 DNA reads TGTGCCAGCTCACCACCCGGGTTCTCCCCCCACGAGCAGTACTTC. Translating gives CASSPPGFSPHEQYF. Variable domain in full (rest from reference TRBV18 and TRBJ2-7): NAGVMQNPRHLVRRRGQEARLRCSPMKGHSHVYWYRQLPEEGLKFMVYLQKENIIDESGMPKERFSAEFPKEGPSILRIQQVVRGDSAAYFCASSPPGFSPHEQYFGPGTRLTVT.

The CDR3 protein is CASSYRERETQYF. CDR3 DNA sequence: TGCGCCAGCAGCTACCGGGAACGGGAGACCCAGTACTTC. The J gene is TRBJ2-5, the V gene TRBV5-1, with D perhaps TRBD2 (5 bases). Germline values: CDR1 SGHRS, CDR2 YFSETQ. The CDR3 contains 13 residues. Trimming stripped 3 bases from V and 5 bases from J, with 11 bases between.

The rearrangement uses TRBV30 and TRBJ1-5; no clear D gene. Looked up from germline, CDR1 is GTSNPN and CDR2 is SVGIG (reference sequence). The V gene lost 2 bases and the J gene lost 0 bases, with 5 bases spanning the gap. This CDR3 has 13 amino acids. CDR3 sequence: CAWSSDSNQPQHF. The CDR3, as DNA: TGTGCCTGGAGTTCAGATAGCAATCAGCCCCAGCATTTT. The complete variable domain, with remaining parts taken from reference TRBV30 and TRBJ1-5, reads SQTIHQWPATLVQPVGSPLSLECTVEGTSNPNLYWYRQAAGRGLQLLFYSVGIGQISSEVPQNLSASRPQDRQFILSSKKLLLSDSGFYLCAWSSDSNQPQHFGDGTRLSIL.

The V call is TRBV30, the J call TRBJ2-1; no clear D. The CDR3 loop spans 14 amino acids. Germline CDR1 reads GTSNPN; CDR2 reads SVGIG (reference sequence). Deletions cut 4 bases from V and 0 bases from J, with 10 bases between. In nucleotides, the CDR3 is TGTGCCTGGACGGAGATTCCCTCCTACAATGAGCAGTTCTTC. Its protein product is CAWTEIPSYNEQFF.

DNA of the CDR3: TGTGCCAGCAGCTTAGGAGGGATCATGAACACTGAAGCTTTCTTT. Translating it yields CASSLGGIMNTEAFF. The chain has TRBV11-3 and TRBJ1-1; D not resolved. The germline CDR1 and CDR2 sequences are SGHNT and YENEEA. Trimming took 1 base from V and 0 from J, leaving 9 bases between them. This CDR3 spans 15 amino acids.

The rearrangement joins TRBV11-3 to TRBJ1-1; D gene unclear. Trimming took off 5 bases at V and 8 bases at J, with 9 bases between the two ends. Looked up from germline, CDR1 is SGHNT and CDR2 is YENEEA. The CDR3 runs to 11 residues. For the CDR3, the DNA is TGTGCCAGCAGCCTGAAGCACGAAGCTTTCTTT. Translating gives CASSLKHEAFF.

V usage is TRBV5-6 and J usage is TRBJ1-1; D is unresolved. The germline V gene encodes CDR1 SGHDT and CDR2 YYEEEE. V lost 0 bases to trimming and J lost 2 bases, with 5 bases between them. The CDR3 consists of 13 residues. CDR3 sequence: CASSLVHNTEAFF. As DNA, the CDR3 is TGTGCCAGCAGCTTGGTCCATAACACTGAAGCTTTCTTT. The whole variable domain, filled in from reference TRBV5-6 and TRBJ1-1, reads DAGVTQSPTHLIKTRGQQVTLRCSPKSGHDTVSWYQQALGQGPQFIFQYYEEEERQRGNFPDRFSGHQFPNYSSELNVNALLLGDSALYLCASSLVHNTEAFFGQGTRLTVV.

As DNA, the CDR3 is TGTGCCAGCAGCGCGGCGGACAGAAACTACGAGCAGTACTTC. Translating gives CASSAADRNYEQYF. The rearrangement links TRBV9 to TRBJ2-7; possibly TRBD1 for D (6 bases). The CDR3 runs 14 residues. The V gene lost 3 bases and the J gene lost 3 bases, with 13 bases spanning the gap. Germline values: CDR1 SGDLS, CDR2 YYNGEE.